The present T cell receptor (beta chain) was sequenced within a study of shared clonotypes between healthy human individuals. Study context: Those who served as donors were two women and three men between the ages of 18 and 49. Findings and caveats of the study: Sequencing of the sorted subsets was shown by rarefaction to be incomplete despite large depth.

TCRdb's table, derived via immunoSEQ multiplex PCR, lists solely in-frame clones and lacks some. The repertoire includes hundreds of thousands of clones, 90% to 97% of them detected once, and about 0.064% sits in the top ten. Trimming left V 2 bases short and J 10 bases short, with 12 bases between. The germline CDR1 and CDR2 sequences are SEHNR and FQNEAQ (reference sequence). This CDR3 has 14 residues. On this clone itself: Its specificity is not known.

Recent acute infections and vaccinations were absent in the healthy HIV-negative adult donors. Every one of the donors was a Caucasian adult that lived in Nashville, Tennessee. This chain links TRBV7-9 with TRBJ1-6; a possible D gene is TRBD1 (5 bases). The sequence was obtained from a woman aged 25 to 39 in good health. Source material: naive CD4+ T cells sorted from blood. Subset denoted: CD45RA+ positively selected. This CDR3 reads CASSLSRGDSPLHF. The CDR3 coding sequence is TGTGCCAGCAGCTTAAGTAGGGGTGACTCACCCCTCCACTTT.